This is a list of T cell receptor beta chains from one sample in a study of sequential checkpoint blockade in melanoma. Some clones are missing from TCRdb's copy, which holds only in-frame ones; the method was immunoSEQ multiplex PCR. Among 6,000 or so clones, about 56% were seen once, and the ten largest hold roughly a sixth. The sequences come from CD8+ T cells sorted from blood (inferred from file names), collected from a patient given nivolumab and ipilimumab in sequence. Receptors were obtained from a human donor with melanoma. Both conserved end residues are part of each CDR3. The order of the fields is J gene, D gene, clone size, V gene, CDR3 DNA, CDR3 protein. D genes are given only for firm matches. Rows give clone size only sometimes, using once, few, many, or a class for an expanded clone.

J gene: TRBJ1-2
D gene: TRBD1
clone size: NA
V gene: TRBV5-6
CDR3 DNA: TGTGCCAGCAGCCGGGGACAGTATGGCTACACCTTC
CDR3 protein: CASSRGQYGYTF

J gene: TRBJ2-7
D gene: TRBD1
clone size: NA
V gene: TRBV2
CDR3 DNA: TGTGCCAGCAGGGGGACAGGTCCCTACGAGCAGTACTTC
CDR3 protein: CASRGTGPYEQYF

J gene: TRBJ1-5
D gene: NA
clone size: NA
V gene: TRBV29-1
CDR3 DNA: TGCAGCGCCTCGGCAGGGGCTGGTCAGCCCCAGCATTTT
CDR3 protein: CSASAGAGQPQHF

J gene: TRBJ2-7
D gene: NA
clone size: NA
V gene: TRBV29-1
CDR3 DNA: TGCAGCGCCTGGGGCGGCCCCTACGAGCAGTACTTC
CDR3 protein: CSAWGGPYEQYF

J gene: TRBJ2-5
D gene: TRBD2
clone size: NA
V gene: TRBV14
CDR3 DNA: TGTGCCAGCAGCCAAGTAGCGGGGCAAGAGACCCAGTACTTC
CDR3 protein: CASSQVAGQETQYF

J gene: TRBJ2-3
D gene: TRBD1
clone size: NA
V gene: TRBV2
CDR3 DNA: TGTGCCAGCAGTGACCCTACCGACAGGGAATACACAGATACGCAGTATTTT
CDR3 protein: CASSDPTDREYTDTQYF

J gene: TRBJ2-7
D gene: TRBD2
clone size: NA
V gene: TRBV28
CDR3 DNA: TGTGCCAGCAGTTTTTTACTAGCGGGGGGGATTTACGAGCAGTACTTC
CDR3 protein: CASSFLLAGGIYEQYF

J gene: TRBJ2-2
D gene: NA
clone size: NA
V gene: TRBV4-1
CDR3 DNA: TGCGCCAGCAGCCAAGAGGGAGAGGGCGGGGAGCTGTTTTTT
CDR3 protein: CASSQEGEGGELFF

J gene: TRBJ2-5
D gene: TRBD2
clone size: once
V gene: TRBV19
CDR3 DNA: TGTGCCAGTAGTACCGGGACTAGCGGGCAAGAGACCCAGTACTTC
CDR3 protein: CASSTGTSGQETQYF

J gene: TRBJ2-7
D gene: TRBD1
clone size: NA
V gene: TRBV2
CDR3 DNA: TGTGCCAGCAGTTTAGGACAGGTATACGAGCAGTACTTC
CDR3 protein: CASSLGQVYEQYF

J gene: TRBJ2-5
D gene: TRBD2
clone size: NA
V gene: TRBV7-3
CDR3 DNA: TGTGCCAGCAGCTTTGTGCGGGGGGAACAAGAGACCCAGTACTTC
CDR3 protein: CASSFVRGEQETQYF

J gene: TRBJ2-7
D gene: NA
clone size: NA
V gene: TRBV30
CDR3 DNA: TGTGCCTGGAGTATCACCTACGAGCAGTACTTC
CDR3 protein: CAWSITYEQYF

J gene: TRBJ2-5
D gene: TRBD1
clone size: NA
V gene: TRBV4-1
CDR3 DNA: TGCGCCAGCAGCCAAGGGGACAGCGGCCAGAGGGGGCAGTACTTC
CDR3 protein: CASSQGDSGQRGQYF

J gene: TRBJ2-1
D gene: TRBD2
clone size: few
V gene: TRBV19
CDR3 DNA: TGTGCCAGTAGTAAACTAGCGGGTACGTACAATGAGCAGTTCTTC
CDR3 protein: CASSKLAGTYNEQFF

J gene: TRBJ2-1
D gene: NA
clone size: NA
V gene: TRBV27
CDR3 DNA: TGTGCCAGCGGACACAGTTTGGGCAATGAGCAGTTCTTC
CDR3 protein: CASGHSLGNEQFF

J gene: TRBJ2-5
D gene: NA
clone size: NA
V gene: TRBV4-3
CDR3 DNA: TGCGCCAGCAGCCAGGAGCTTGGGTACCAAGAGACCCAGTACTTC
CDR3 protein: CASSQELGYQETQYF